These 14 T cell receptor beta chains originate from one sample sequenced in a study of shared clonotypes between healthy human individuals. Terminally differentiated effector memory CD45RA+ cells were left out of the naive CD8 fraction, which was CD45RO-negative and positively selected for CCR7. Clones were sequenced by immunoSEQ multiplex PCR, and TCRdb holds only the in-frame ones, with some missing. The sample shows hundreds of thousands of clones, about 96% of them seen only once. Sequencing used naive CD8+ T cells sorted from blood. The receptors originated from a woman aged 30 to 39 in good health.

The chain links TRBV28 to TRBJ2-7; perhaps TRBD1 as D (6 bases). Trimming took 10 bases from V and 6 from J, leaving 34 bases between them. CDR3 length: 18 residues. Germline CDR1 is MDHEN and CDR2 is SYDVKM. CDR3 DNA sequence: TGTGCCACCCGAACCGCCGATCTATTTGAGTCAGGGGATAGCGAGCAGTACTTC. Encoded protein: CATRTADLFESGDSEQYF.

The chain uses TRBV9 and TRBJ2-2; 12 bases are a match to TRBD2. Per the germline V gene, CDR1 is SGDLS and CDR2 is YYNGEE. The V gene end was trimmed by 2 bases and the J gene end by 8 bases; junction bases not matched to a gene: 10. The CDR3 sequence is 17 residues long. CDR3 protein: CASSVPLAGGPSGELFF. In DNA form, the CDR3 reads TGTGCCAGCAGCGTTCCTCTAGCGGGAGGGCCTTCGGGGGAGCTGTTTTTT.

This sequence joins TRBV7-9 and TRBJ2-1, with D maybe TRBD2 (5 bases). The germline V and J ends were trimmed by 7 bases and 5 bases, with 12 bases remaining between them. The germline gives CDR1 SEHNR, CDR2 FQNEAQ (reference sequence). The CDR3 is 13 amino acids. CDR3 sequence reads: CASKSHGDNEQFF. For the CDR3, the DNA is TGTGCCAGCAAAAGTCACGGGGACAATGAGCAGTTCTTC.

The V gene is TRBV19, the J gene TRBJ2-1; 7 bases are shared with TRBD2. Germline-derived CDR1 and CDR2 are LNHDA and SQIVND (reference sequence). This CDR3 is built from 14 residues. V gave up 6 bases and J gave up 3 bases; unmatched junction bases: 5. The CDR3 spells CASRVTSDYNEQFF. For the CDR3, the DNA is TGTGCCAGTAGGGTCACTAGCGACTACAATGAGCAGTTCTTC.

To note about this clone: The junction and the germline gene differ at one end; a read error may be behind it. This chain uses TRBV7-6 with TRBJ2-1; no clear D. CDR1 is SGHVS and CDR2 is FNYEAQ in the germline V gene. The CDR3 length is 17 residues. The CDR3 nucleotides are TGTGCCAGCAGCCCCCTGCAGCGAGGACCCCCCTACGATGAGCAGTTCTTC. Protein product: CASSPLQRGPPYDEQFF. The full variable domain, completed using reference TRBV7-6 and TRBJ2-1, is GAGVSQSPRYKVTKRGQDVALRCDPISGHVSLYWYRQALGQGPEFLTYFNYEAQQDKSGLPNDRFSAERPEGSISTLTIQRTEQRDSAMYRCASSPLQRGPPYDEQFFGPGTRLTVL.

V is TRBV6-5 and J is TRBJ1-1; no clear D. The CDR3 has 15 residues. From germline, CDR1 is MNHEY and CDR2 SVGAGI. V was shortened by 0 bases and J by 1 base, with 9 bases between the two germline ends. This CDR3 is CASSYSTWQNTEAFF. CDR3 in DNA: TGTGCCAGCAGTTACTCGACGTGGCAGAACACTGAAGCTTTCTTT.

This clone is a singleton in its sample. The chain carries TRBV29-1 and TRBJ1-3; D is undetermined. The CDR3 loop spans 15 amino acids. The ends were cut back, 3 bases at V and 0 bases at J, with 12 bases in the middle. CDR1 and CDR2 (germline): SQVTM, ANQGSEA. The CDR3 bases are TGCAGCGTTGATGGTGGGTCAGACTCTGGAAACACCATATATTTT. It yields the protein CSVDGGSDSGNTIYF.

This rearrangement joins TRBV6-5 to TRBJ2-1, with no clear D. Germline V lookup: CDR1 MNHEY, CDR2 SVGAGI. Trimming took 1 base from V and 6 from J, leaving 10 bases between them. The CDR3 contains 14 residues. CDR3 DNA: TGTGCCAGCAGTTACTATCCAGGCTCCAATGAGCAGTTCTTC. Its protein is CASSYYPGSNEQFF.

The rearrangement uses TRBV4-1 and TRBJ1-6; unclear D gene. V was trimmed by 0 bases and J by 7 bases, leaving 4 bases between them. This CDR3 comprises 13 residues. The germline CDR1 and CDR2 sequences are MGHRA and YSYEKL. The CDR3 DNA follows: TGCGCCAGCAGCCAAGAATGGAATTCACCCCTCCACTTT. It translates to CASSQEWNSPLHF.

The chain couples TRBV27 to TRBJ2-7; TRBD2 matches at 9 bases. Germline CDR1 is MNHEY and CDR2 is SMNVEV (reference sequence). The CDR3 is 15 residues long. J was trimmed by 4 bases and V by 4 bases; bases with no gene match: 8. In DNA form, the CDR3 reads TGTGCCAGCAGTTCCCGGACTAGCGCTGGATACGAGCAGTACTTC. Protein product: CASSSRTSAGYEQYF.

This clone came up once. The gene calls are TRBV2 and TRBJ2-3; D unclear. Germline assignment: CDR1 SNHLY and CDR2 FYNNEI. Trimming pared 1 base from V and 2 bases from J, leaving 13 bases between. CDR3 size: 16 residues. CDR3 coding DNA: TGTGCCAGCAGTGAAGTGGAGACTTCCCTCACAGATACGCAGTATTTT. Amino acid sequence: CASSEVETSLTDTQYF. The full variable domain, its missing parts supplied by reference TRBV2 and TRBJ2-3, is EPEVTQTPSHQVTQMGQEVILRCVPISNHLYFYWYRQILGQKVEFLVSFYNNEISEKSEIFDDQFSVERPDGSNFTLKIRSTKLEDSAMYFCASSEVETSLTDTQYFGPGTRLTVL.

The chain carries TRBV19 and TRBJ1-5; maybe TRBD1 (6 bases). V shed 5 bases and J shed 1 base, with 15 bases lying between them. The CDR3 extends over 16 amino acids. Germline CDR1 and CDR2: LNHDA and SQIVND (reference sequence). The CDR3 sequence: CASSGPDSMSNQPQHF. CDR3 nucleotides: TGTGCCAGTAGTGGACCGGACAGCATGAGCAATCAGCCCCAGCATTTT.

The V call is TRBV5-1, the J call TRBJ1-1, with TRBD1 matching 10 bases. CDR1 is SGHRS and CDR2 is YFSETQ in the germline V gene. V lost 4 bases to trimming and J lost 6 bases; unmatched junction nucleotides: 3. The CDR3 has 13 amino acids. The CDR3 protein is CASSIDRGPEAFF. For the CDR3, the DNA is TGCGCCAGCAGCATAGACAGGGGGCCTGAAGCTTTCTTT.

The V and J genes are TRBV19 and TRBJ2-7; no clear D gene. CDR3 length equals 11 residues. V lost 4 bases and J 3 bases, leaving 4 bases between the germline ends. Per germline, CDR1 LNHDA and CDR2 SQIVND (reference sequence). The CDR3 DNA is TGTGCCAGTAGTAGTGGCTACGAGCAGTACTTC. The encoded protein is CASSSGYEQYF.